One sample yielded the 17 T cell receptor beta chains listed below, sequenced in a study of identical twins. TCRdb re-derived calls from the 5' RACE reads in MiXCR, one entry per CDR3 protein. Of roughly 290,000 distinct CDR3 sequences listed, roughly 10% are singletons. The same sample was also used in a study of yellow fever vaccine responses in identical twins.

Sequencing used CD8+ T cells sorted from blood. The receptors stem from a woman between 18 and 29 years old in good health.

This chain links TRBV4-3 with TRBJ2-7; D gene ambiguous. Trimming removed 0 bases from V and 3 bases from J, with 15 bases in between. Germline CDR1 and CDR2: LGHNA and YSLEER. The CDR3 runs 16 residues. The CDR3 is CASSQDRVHPDYEQYF. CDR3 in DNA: TGCGCCAGCAGCCAAGATCGGGTTCACCCGGACTACGAGCAGTACTTC.

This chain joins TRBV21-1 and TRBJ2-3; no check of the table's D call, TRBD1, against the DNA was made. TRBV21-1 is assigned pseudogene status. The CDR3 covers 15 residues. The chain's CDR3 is CDSSIGRVDTDTQYF. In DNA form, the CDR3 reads TGTGACAGCAGCATTGGCAGGGTGGACACAGATACGCAGTATTTT.

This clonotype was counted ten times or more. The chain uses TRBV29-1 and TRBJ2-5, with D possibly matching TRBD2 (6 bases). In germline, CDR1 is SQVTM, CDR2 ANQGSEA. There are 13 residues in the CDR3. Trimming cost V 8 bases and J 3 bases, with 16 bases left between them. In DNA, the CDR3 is TGCAGCTTGGGGGGACGACCTGAAGAGACCCAGTACTTC. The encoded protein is CSLGGRPEETQYF.

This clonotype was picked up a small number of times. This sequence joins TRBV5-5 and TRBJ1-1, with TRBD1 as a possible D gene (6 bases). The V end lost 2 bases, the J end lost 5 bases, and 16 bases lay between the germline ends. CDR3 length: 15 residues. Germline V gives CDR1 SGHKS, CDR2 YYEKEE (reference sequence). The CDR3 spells CASSLTRGSGTEAFF. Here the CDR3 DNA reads TGTGCCAGCAGCTTAACCAGGGGCTCGGGAACTGAAGCTTTCTTT.

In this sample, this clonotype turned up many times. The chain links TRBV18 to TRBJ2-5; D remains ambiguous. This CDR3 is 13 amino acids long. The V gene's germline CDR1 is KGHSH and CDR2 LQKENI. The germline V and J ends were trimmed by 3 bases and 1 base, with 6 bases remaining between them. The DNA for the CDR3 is TGTGCCAGCTCACCTCCCCCCCAAGAGACCCAGTACTTC. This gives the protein CASSPPPQETQYF.

This CDR3 is CASSSRVREEETQYF. The CDR3 region has the DNA TGTGCCAGCAGCAGCAGGGTAAGAGAGGAAGAGACCCAGTACTTC. This chain links TRBV5-6 with TRBJ2-5, with D possibly TRBD1 on 5 matching bases. There are 15 residues in the CDR3. Germline V gene lookup returns CDR1 SGHDT and CDR2 YYEEEE. V was clipped by 4 bases and J by 3 bases, with 16 bases between them.

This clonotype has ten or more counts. The CDR3 spells CSARPDSDGYNEQFF. In DNA, the CDR3 is TGCAGTGCTAGACCCGACAGCGACGGGTACAATGAGCAGTTCTTC. The chain has TRBV20-1 and TRBJ2-1; a weak D match, TRBD1 (5 bases). The CDR3 extends over 15 amino acids. Trimming took 2 bases from V and 4 from J, leaving 15 bases between them. In germline, CDR1 is DFQATT, CDR2 SNEGSKA (reference sequence).

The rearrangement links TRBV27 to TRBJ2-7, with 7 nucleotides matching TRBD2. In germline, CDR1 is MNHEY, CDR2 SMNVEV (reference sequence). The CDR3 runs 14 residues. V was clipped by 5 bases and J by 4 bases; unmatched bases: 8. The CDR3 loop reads CASSTQRDIYEQYF. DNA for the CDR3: TGTGCCAGCAGTACTCAGCGGGATATTTACGAGCAGTACTTC.

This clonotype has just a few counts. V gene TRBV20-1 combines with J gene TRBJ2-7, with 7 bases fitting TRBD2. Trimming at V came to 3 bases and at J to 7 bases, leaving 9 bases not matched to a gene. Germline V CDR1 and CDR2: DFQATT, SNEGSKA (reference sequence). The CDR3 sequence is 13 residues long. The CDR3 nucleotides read TGCAGTGCTAGCCCGAGCGGGATGGGGGAGCAGTACTTC. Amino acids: CSASPSGMGEQYF.

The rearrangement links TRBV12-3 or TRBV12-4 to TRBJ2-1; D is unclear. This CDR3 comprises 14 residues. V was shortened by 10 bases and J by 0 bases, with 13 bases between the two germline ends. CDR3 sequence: CATGPPSSYNEQFF. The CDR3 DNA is TGTGCCACCGGGCCTCCCAGCTCCTACAATGAGCAGTTCTTC.

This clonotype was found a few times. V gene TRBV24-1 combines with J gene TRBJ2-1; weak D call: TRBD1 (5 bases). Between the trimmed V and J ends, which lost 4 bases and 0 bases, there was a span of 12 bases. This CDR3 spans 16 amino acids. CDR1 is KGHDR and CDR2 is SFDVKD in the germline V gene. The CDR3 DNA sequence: TGTGCCACCAGTGACCGACAGCCCCTCTCCTACAATGAGCAGTTCTTC. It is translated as CATSDRQPLSYNEQFF.

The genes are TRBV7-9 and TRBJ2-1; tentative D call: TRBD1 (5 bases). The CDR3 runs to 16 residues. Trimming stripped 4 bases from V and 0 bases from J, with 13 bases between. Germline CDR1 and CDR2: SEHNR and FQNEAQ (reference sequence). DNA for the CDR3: TGTGCCAGCAGCTCCAGACAGCCAGCCTCCTACAATGAGCAGTTCTTC. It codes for CASSSRQPASYNEQFF.

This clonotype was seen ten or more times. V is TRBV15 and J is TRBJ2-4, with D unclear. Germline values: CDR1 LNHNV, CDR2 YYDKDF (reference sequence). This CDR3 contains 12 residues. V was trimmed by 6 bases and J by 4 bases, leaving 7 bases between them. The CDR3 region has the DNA TGTGCCACCAGTTTCGGGAAAAACATTCAGTACTTC. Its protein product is CATSFGKNIQYF. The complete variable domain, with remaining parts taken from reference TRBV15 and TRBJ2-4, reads DAMVIQNPRYQVTQFGKPVTLSCSQTLNHNVMYWYQQKSSQAPKLLFHYYDKDFNNEADTPDNFQSRRPNTSFCFLDIRSPGLGDTAMYLCATSFGKNIQYFGAGTRLSVL.

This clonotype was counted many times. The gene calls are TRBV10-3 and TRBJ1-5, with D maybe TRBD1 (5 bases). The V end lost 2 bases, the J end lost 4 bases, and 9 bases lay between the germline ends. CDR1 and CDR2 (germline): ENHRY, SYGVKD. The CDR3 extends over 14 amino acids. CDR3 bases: TGTGCCATCAGTGAGGTGGCAGGGAATCAGCCCCAGCATTTT. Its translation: CAISEVAGNQPQHF.

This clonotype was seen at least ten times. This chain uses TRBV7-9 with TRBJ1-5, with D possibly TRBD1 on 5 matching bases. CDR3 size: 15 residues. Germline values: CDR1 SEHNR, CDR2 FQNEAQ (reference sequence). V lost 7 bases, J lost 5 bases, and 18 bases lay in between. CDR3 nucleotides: TGTGCCAGCACTAATGGGGGTTTAGGGGATCAGCCCCAGCATTTT. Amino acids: CASTNGGLGDQPQHF.

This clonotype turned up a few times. The CDR3 loop is CASSLFSELGRLYF. Written as DNA, the CDR3 is TGTGCCAGCAGTTTATTCTCCGAACTAGGCCGGCTGTATTTT. The chain uses TRBV27 and TRBJ2-3, with D possibly matching TRBD2 (5 bases). This CDR3 spans 14 amino acids. V was pared by 1 base and J by 14 bases, with 19 bases between. CDR1 and CDR2 from the germline V gene are MNHEY and SMNVEV (reference sequence).

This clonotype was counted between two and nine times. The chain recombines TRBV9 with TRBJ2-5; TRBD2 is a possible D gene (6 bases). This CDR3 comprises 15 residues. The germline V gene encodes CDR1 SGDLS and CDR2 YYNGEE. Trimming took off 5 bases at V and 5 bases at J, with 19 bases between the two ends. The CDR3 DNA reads TGTGCCAGCAGTGCATTAGAAGGCGCGGGGGAGACCCAGTACTTC. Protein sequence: CASSALEGAGETQYF.